These 24 T cell receptor beta chains were sequenced from one sample in a study of blood T cell repertoires in COVID-19. Method: immunoSEQ multiplex PCR; TCRdb's copy keeps in-frame clones and lacks some. The table shows some 47,000 clones, with 80% to 90% occurring only once. Sequencing input: peripheral blood. The source of these receptors is a man between 60 and 75 years old with active COVID-19.

This clone appeared once. The J gene is TRBJ2-5, the V gene TRBV7-9, with TRBD1 matching 9 bases. The CDR3 totals 13 residues. V was clipped by 11 bases and J by 5 bases; unmatched bases: 9. Per germline, CDR1 SEHNR and CDR2 FQNEAQ (reference sequence). Here the CDR3 reads CAVQGADEETQYF. CDR3 DNA: TGTGCCGTACAGGGGGCTGACGAGGAGACCCAGTACTTC. Together with reference TRBV7-9 and TRBJ2-5, the CDR3 gives the full variable domain: DTGVSQNPRHKITKRGQNVTFRCDPISEHNRLYWYRQTLGQGPEFLTYFQNEAQLEKSRLLSDRFSAERPKGSFSTLEIQRTEQGDSAMYLCAVQGADEETQYFGPGTRLLVL.

The chain employs TRBV2 and TRBJ1-5; D is uncertain. From germline, CDR1 is SNHLY and CDR2 FYNNEI. V gave up 1 base and J gave up 5 bases, with 9 bases separating them. The CDR3 loop spans 14 amino acids. CDR3 bases: TGTGCCAGCAGTGAAGGACTCCCAGATCAGCCCCAGCATTTT. The encoded protein is CASSEGLPDQPQHF.

The chain uses TRBV4-2 and TRBJ2-5, with 8 bases identical to TRBD2. V gave up 0 bases and J gave up 6 bases; unmatched junction bases: 18. Germline-derived CDR1 and CDR2 are LGHNA and YNFKEQ. There are 19 residues in the CDR3. CDR3 protein: CASSQDIAFGSGSSQTQYF. In nucleotides, the CDR3 is TGTGCCAGCAGCCAAGATATTGCATTCGGGAGCGGGAGTAGTCAGACCCAGTACTTC.

This sequence joins TRBV11-3 and TRBJ2-3; 13 bases agree with TRBD2. CDR1 and CDR2 from the germline V gene are SGHNT and YENEEA. V was clipped by 6 bases and J by 2 bases; unmatched bases: 5. This CDR3 spans 16 amino acids. The CDR3 loop is CASSLGLAGTTDTQYF. CDR3 coding DNA: TGTGCCAGCAGTTTGGGACTAGCGGGAACCACAGATACGCAGTATTTT.

The CDR3, as DNA: TGTGCCAGCAGCCGAGGTCGGCTAGCGGGAGTTGGTTACAGCACCGGGGAGCTGTTTTTT. Encoded protein: CASSRGRLAGVGYSTGELFF. The rearrangement uses TRBV7-8 and TRBJ2-2; the match to TRBD2 covers 10 bases. After removal of 5 bases from V and 4 bases from J, the junction contained 19 bases not matched to a gene. CDR1 is SGHVS, CDR2 FQNEAQ, per germline. CDR3 length: 20 amino acids.

This clone was recorded a few times. V gene TRBV18 combines with J gene TRBJ2-3; D is possibly TRBD1 (5 bases). The CDR3 loop spans 14 amino acids. CDR1 is KGHSH and CDR2 is LQKENI in the germline V gene. The V end was cut by 6 bases, the J end by 6 bases, with 16 bases between. The CDR3 loop is CASSLTLGVDTQYF. Written as DNA, the CDR3 is TGTGCCAGCTCGCTAACCCTAGGGGTGGATACGCAGTATTTT.

The chain recombines TRBV9 with TRBJ2-1; 10 nucleotides match TRBD2. Losses at the gene ends were 1 base for V and 3 bases for J; bases not matched to a gene: 1. CDR1 SGDLS and CDR2 YYNGEE come from the germline V gene. This CDR3 has 15 residues. CDR3 in amino acids: CASSVTSGDYNEQFF. CDR3 DNA: TGTGCCAGCAGCGTAACTAGCGGGGACTACAATGAGCAGTTCTTC.

The V call is TRBV9, the J call TRBJ2-1, with 7 positions matching TRBD1. The CDR3 contains 14 residues. With V trimmed by 5 bases and J by 6 bases, 8 bases remained unmatched. Germline V gene data show CDR1 as SGDLS and CDR2 as YYNGEE. The CDR3 sequence: CASSRGQTANEQFF. DNA of the CDR3: TGTGCCAGCAGTAGGGGGCAGACTGCCAATGAGCAGTTCTTC.

V usage is TRBV5-4 and J usage is TRBJ1-6; D not certain. V dropped 3 bases and J dropped 10 bases, with 11 bases sitting between them. The CDR3 loop spans 13 amino acids. Germline CDR1 and CDR2: SGHNT and YYREEE (reference sequence). The CDR3 sequence is CASSYSLGSPLHF. In DNA, the CDR3 is TGTGCCAGCAGCTATTCACTAGGGTCACCCCTCCACTTT.

This clone showed up just a few times. The rearrangement uses TRBV28 and TRBJ2-7; 7 bases are shared with TRBD2. Germline CDR1 MDHEN, CDR2 SYDVKM. The length of the CDR3 is 14 residues. V gave up 3 bases and J gave up 3 bases; unmatched junction bases: 5. The CDR3: CASSFLAAGYEQYF. CDR3 in DNA: TGTGCCAGCAGTTTCCTAGCGGCAGGCTACGAGCAGTACTTC. Variable domain in full (rest from reference TRBV28 and TRBJ2-7): DVKVTQSSRYLVKRTGEKVFLECVQDMDHENMFWYRQDPGLGLRLIYFSYDVKMKEKGDIPEGYSVSREKKERFSLILESASTNQTSMYLCASSFLAAGYEQYFGPGTRLTVT.

The chain couples TRBV5-1 to TRBJ2-1; 12 positions match TRBD2. CDR1 SGHRS and CDR2 YFSETQ come from the germline V gene. The CDR3 length is 17 residues. The V segment lost 4 bases and the J segment 2 bases; nucleotides outside the gene matches: 7. The CDR3 coding sequence is TGCGCCAGCAGCCTTACCGGACTAGCGGGGCCCTACAATGAGCAGTTCTTC. It translates to CASSLTGLAGPYNEQFF.

The V gene is TRBV7-9, the J gene TRBJ1-1, with D perhaps TRBD1 (5 bases). Trimming shortened V by 8 bases and J by 3 bases, and 31 bases separated the two germline ends. This CDR3 spans 19 amino acids. CDR1 and CDR2 from the germline V gene are SEHNR and FQNEAQ (reference sequence). This chain's CDR3 is CASPVDGGGMTEWDTEAFF. The CDR3 nucleotides are TGTGCCAGCCCTGTCGACGGGGGGGGAATGACCGAGTGGGACACTGAAGCTTTCTTT.

The chain combines TRBV18 with TRBJ2-1; possible D gene TRBD2, 5 bases. The CDR3 spans 13 residues. Trimming stripped 3 bases from V and 8 bases from J, with 11 bases between. Per the germline V gene, CDR1 is KGHSH and CDR2 is LQKENI. The CDR3 DNA is TGTGCCAGCTCACCTACACTAGACTATGAGCAGTTCTTC. It codes for CASSPTLDYEQFF.

The chain couples TRBV27 to TRBJ1-5, with D possibly TRBD1 on 5 matching bases. Germline CDR1 MNHEY, CDR2 SMNVEV (reference sequence). V was cut by 2 bases and J by 0 bases, with 14 bases left in between. The CDR3 contains 17 residues. CDR3 DNA sequence: TGTGCCAGCAGTTTAAAGGGGCAGACCAATAGCAATCAGCCCCAGCATTTT. This gives the protein CASSLKGQTNSNQPQHF.

With respect to this clone: Other nucleotide sequences from this sample produce the same CDR3. The chain recombines TRBV5-5 with TRBJ2-7; D is unclear. Germline CDR1 reads SGHKS; CDR2 reads YYEKEE (reference sequence). The CDR3 has 15 residues. V was cut by 5 bases and J by 0 bases, with 15 bases left in between. DNA for the CDR3: TGTGCCAGCAGTCCCGGGTCTACCCACTCCTACGAGCAGTACTTC. Translation: CASSPGSTHSYEQYF. The full variable domain, in which reference TRBV5-5 and TRBJ2-7 provide the parts outside the CDR3, is DAGVTQSPTHLIKTRGQQVTLRCSPISGHKSVSWYQQVLGQGPQFIFQYYEKEERGRGNFPDRFSARQFPNYSSELNVNALLLGDSALYLCASSPGSTHSYEQYFGPGTRLTVT.

This clone appeared once. The chain combines TRBV11-2 with TRBJ1-2, with 10 bases aligning to TRBD1. Germline CDR1 reads SGHAT; CDR2 reads FQNNGV. The ends lost 1 base at V and 4 bases at J; junction bases unmatched: 3. The CDR3 is 15 residues long. CDR3 coding DNA: TGTGCCAGCAGCTTAGTTGGGACAGGGGCCTATGGCTACACCTTC. Translating it yields CASSLVGTGAYGYTF.

The chain couples TRBV15 to TRBJ2-7, with 9 bases that match TRBD1. Trimming at V came to 3 bases and at J to 1 base, leaving 1 base not matched to a gene. CDR1 and CDR2 (germline): LNHNV, YYDKDF (reference sequence). The CDR3 has 14 amino acids. The CDR3 DNA is TGTGCCACCAGCAGGGACAGGGGATCCTACGAGCAGTACTTC. Amino acids: CATSRDRGSYEQYF.

J is TRBJ2-3 and V is TRBV4-3; D possibly corresponds to TRBD2 (6 bases). The CDR3 is made up of 15 amino acids. Trimming removed 1 base at V and 2 bases at J, with 10 bases between. Germline-derived CDR1 and CDR2 are LGHNA and YSLEER. The CDR3 loop is CASSQGGGVTDTQYF. In nucleotides, the CDR3 is TGCGCCAGCAGCCAAGGAGGAGGGGTCACAGATACGCAGTATTTT.

This clone was detected only once. The chain couples TRBV4-2 to TRBJ2-7; D is unclear. The ends were cut back, 4 bases at V and 1 base at J, with 8 bases in the middle. The CDR3 length is 13 residues. Germline lookup yields CDR1 LGHNA and CDR2 YNFKEQ. CDR3 DNA sequence: TGTGCCAGCAGCCTCCCCCCGTCCTACGAGCAGTACTTC. It codes for CASSLPPSYEQYF.

The V call is TRBV15, the J call TRBJ1-5; perhaps TRBD1 as D (5 bases). In germline, CDR1 is LNHNV, CDR2 YYDKDF (reference sequence). The CDR3 has 17 residues. V shed 1 base and J shed 1 base, with 14 bases lying between them. CDR3 DNA sequence: TGTGCCACCAGCAGAGTTTCCCCCAGGGCGAGCAATCAGCCCCAGCATTTT. Translated: CATSRVSPRASNQPQHF.

The chain has TRBV4-2 and TRBJ2-1; the match to TRBD2 covers 11 bases. Looked up from germline, CDR1 is LGHNA and CDR2 is YNFKEQ. Losses at the gene ends were 1 base for V and 6 bases for J; bases not matched to a gene: 5. This CDR3 contains 16 residues. CDR3 coding DNA: TGTGCCAGCAGCCAAGTCGGACTAGCGGGCAGCAATGAGCAGTTCTTC. Its translation is CASSQVGLAGSNEQFF.

The chain links TRBV15 to TRBJ2-3; 7 nucleotides line up with TRBD2. The CDR3 is 17 amino acids. Per the germline V gene, CDR1 is LNHNV and CDR2 is YYDKDF (reference sequence). The V and J ends lost 1 base and 2 bases, in that order; junction bases with no gene match: 9. The CDR3 here is CATSRGSASGTTDTQYF. CDR3 bases: TGTGCCACCAGCAGAGGGTCGGCTAGCGGAACCACAGATACGCAGTATTTT.

The gene calls are TRBV4-3 and TRBJ2-3, with D tentatively TRBD1 (6 bases). The germline V gene has CDR1 LGHNA and CDR2 YSLEER. V lost 0 bases, J lost 0 bases, and 13 bases lay in between. The CDR3 spans 17 residues. CDR3 region: CASSQDYRDPSTDTQYF. The CDR3 coding sequence is TGCGCCAGCAGCCAAGACTACAGGGACCCTAGCACAGATACGCAGTATTTT.

This chain joins TRBV11-3 and TRBJ2-1; TRBD1 matches 8 bases. Germline assignment: CDR1 SGHNT and CDR2 YENEEA. Losses at the gene ends were 5 bases for V and 2 bases for J; bases not matched to a gene: 11. The CDR3 is 17 amino acids. In DNA, the CDR3 is TGTGCCAGCAGCCCCTCCACCGGGACAGGAGCCTACAATGAGCAGTTCTTC. As protein: CASSPSTGTGAYNEQFF. Drawing the rest from reference TRBV11-3 and TRBJ2-1, the complete variable domain is EAGVVQSPRYKIIEKKQPVAFWCNPISGHNTLYWYLQNLGQGPELLIRYENEEAVDDSQLPKDRFSAERLKGVDSTLKIQPAELGDSAVYLCASSPSTGTGAYNEQFFGPGTRLTVL.